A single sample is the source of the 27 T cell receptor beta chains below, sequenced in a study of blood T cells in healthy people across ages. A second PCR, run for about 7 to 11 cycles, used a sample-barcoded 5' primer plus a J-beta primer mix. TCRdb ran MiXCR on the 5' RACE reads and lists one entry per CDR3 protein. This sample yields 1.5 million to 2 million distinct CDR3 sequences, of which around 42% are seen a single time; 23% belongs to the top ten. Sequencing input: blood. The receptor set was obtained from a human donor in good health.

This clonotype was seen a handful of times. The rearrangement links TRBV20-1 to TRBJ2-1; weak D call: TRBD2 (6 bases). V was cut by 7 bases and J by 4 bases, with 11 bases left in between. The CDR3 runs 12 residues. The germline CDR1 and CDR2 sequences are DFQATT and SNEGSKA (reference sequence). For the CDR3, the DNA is TGCAGTGGGGGACTGAGTTACAATGAGCAGTTCTTC. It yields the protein CSGGLSYNEQFF.

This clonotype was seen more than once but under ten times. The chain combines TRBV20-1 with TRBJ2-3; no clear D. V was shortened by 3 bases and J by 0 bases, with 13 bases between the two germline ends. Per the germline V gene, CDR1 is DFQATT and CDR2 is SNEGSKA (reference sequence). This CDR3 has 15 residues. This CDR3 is CSASARTTSTDTQYF. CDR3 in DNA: TGCAGTGCTAGTGCCCGGACCACGAGCACAGATACGCAGTATTTT.

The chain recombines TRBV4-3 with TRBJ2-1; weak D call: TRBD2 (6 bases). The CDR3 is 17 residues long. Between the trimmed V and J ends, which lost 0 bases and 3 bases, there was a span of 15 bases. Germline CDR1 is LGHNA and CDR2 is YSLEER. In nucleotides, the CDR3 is TGCGCCAGCAGCCAAGATGGGGCGGGGCTTAACTACAATGAGCAGTTCTTC. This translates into CASSQDGAGLNYNEQFF.

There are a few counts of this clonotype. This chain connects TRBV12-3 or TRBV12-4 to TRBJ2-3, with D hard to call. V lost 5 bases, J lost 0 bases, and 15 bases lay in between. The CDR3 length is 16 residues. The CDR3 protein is CASSKIRSASTDTQYF. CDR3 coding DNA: TGTGCCAGCAGTAAGATCAGGAGTGCTAGCACAGATACGCAGTATTTT.

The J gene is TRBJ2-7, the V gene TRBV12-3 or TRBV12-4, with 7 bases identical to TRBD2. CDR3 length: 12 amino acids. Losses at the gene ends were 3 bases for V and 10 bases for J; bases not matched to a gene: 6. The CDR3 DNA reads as TGTGCCAGCAGTTTGGGACTATCCACCCAGTACTTC. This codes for CASSLGLSTQYF.

In DNA, the CDR3 is TGTGCCAGCACCCTGACAGGGCGAACACATGAGCAGTTCTTC. This sequence encodes CASTLTGRTHEQFF. J is TRBJ2-1 and V is TRBV12-3 or TRBV12-4, with 7 nucleotides matching TRBD1. There are 14 residues in the CDR3. The V gene end was trimmed by 7 bases and the J gene end by 8 bases; junction bases not matched to a gene: 11.

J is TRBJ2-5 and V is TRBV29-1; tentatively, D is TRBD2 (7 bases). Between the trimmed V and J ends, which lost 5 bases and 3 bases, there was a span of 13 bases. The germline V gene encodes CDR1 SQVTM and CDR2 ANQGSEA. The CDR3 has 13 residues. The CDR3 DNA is TGCAGCGTTCAGGACAGCGGGGAAGAGACCCAGTACTTC. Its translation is CSVQDSGEETQYF.

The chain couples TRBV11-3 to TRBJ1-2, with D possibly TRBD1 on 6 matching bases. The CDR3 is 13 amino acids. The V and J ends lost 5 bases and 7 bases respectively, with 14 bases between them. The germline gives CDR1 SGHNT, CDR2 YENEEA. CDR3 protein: CASSTTGTLGYTF. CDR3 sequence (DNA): TGTGCCAGCAGCACGACAGGCACCCTTGGCTACACCTTC.

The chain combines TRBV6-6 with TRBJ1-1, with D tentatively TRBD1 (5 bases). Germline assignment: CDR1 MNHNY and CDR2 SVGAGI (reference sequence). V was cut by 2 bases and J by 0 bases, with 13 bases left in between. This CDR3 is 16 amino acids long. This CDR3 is CASSYTQGELNTEAFF. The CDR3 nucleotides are TGTGCCAGCAGTTACACCCAGGGAGAGTTGAACACTGAAGCTTTCTTT.

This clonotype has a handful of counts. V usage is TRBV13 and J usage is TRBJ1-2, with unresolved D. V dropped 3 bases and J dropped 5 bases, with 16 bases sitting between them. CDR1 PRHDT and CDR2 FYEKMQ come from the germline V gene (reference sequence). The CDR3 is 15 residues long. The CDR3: CASSLGSQQQYGYTF. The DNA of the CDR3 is TGTGCCAGCAGCTTGGGAAGTCAGCAGCAATATGGCTACACCTTC.

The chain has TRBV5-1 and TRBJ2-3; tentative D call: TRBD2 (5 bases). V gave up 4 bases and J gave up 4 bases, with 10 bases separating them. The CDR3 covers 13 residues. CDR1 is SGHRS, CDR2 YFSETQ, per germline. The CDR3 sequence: CASSLTISDTQYF. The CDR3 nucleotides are TGCGCCAGCAGCCTGACTATCTCAGATACGCAGTATTTT.

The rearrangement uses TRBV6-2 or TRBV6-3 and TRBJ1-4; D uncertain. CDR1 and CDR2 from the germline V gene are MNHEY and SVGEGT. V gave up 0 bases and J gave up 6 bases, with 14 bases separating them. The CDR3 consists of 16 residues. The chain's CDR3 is CASSYSETVSHEKLFF. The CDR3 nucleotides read TGTGCCAGCAGTTACTCCGAGACCGTGTCGCATGAAAAACTGTTTTTT.

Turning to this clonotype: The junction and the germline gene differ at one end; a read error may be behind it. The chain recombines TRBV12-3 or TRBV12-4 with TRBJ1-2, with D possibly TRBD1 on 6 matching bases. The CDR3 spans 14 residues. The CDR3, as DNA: TGTGCCAGCAGTGCACAGGGTTCCGACTGTGGCCACACCTTC. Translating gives CASSAQGSDCGHTF.

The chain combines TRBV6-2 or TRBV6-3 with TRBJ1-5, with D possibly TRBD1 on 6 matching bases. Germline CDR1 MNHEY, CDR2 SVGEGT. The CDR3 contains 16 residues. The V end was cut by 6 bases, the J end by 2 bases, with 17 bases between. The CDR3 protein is CASRSAGGFGNQPQHF. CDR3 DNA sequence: TGTGCCAGCAGATCGGCCGGGGGCTTTGGCAATCAGCCCCAGCATTTT.

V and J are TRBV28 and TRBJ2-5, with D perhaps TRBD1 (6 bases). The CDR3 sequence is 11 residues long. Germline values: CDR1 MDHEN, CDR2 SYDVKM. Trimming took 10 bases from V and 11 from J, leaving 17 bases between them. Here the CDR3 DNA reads TGTGCCACCATAACAGGGAAGAAGCAGTACTTC. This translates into CATITGKKQYF.

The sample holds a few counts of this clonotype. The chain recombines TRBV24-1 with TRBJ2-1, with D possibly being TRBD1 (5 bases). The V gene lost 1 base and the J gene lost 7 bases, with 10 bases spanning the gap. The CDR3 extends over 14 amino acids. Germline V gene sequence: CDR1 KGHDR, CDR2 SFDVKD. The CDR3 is CATSDFEGVNEQFF. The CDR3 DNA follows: TGTGCCACCAGTGATTTTGAAGGGGTTAATGAGCAGTTCTTC.

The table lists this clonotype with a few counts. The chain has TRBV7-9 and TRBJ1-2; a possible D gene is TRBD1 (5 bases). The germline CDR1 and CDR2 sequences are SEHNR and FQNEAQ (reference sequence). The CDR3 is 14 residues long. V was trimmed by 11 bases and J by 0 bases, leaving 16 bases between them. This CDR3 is CALTSGRTNYGYTF. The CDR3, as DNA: TGTGCCCTGACTTCAGGGCGGACTAACTATGGCTACACCTTC. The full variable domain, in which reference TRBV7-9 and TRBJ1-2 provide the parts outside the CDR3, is DTGVSQNPRHKITKRGQNVTFRCDPISEHNRLYWYRQTLGQGPEFLTYFQNEAQLEKSRLLSDRFSAERPKGSFSTLEIQRTEQGDSAMYLCALTSGRTNYGYTFGSGTRLTVV.

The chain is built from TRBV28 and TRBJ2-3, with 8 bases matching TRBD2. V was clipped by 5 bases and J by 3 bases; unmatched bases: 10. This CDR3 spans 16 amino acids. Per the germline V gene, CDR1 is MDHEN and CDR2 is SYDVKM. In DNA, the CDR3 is TGTGCCAGCAGTGGCAGCGGGGGCGCCAGAACAGATACGCAGTATTTT. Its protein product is CASSGSGGARTDTQYF.

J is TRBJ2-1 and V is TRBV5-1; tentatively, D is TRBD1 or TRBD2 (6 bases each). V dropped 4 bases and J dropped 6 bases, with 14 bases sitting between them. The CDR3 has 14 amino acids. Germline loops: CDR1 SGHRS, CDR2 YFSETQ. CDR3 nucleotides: TGCGCCAGCAGCCTGAAAAGGGGGGTCAATGAGCAGTTCTTC. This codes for CASSLKRGVNEQFF.

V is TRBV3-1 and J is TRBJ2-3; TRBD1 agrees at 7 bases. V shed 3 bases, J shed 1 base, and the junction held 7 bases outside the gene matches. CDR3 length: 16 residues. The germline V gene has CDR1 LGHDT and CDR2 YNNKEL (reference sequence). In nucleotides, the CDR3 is TGTGCCAGCAGCCAGATGGGCACAGGGGGCACAGATACGCAGTATTTT. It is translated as CASSQMGTGGTDTQYF.

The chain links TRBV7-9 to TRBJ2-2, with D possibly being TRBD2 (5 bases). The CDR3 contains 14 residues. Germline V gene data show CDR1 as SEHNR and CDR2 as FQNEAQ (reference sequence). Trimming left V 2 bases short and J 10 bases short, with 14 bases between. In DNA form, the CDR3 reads TGTGCCAGCAGCTTAAAGTCCTCTAGCATGGAGCTGTTTTTT. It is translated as CASSLKSSSMELFF.

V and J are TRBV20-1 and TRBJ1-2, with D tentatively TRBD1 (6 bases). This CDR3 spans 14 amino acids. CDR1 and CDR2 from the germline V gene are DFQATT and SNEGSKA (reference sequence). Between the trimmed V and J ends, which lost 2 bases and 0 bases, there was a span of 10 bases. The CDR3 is CSARRTASNYGYTF. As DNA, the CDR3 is TGCAGTGCTAGAAGGACAGCCTCTAACTATGGCTACACCTTC.

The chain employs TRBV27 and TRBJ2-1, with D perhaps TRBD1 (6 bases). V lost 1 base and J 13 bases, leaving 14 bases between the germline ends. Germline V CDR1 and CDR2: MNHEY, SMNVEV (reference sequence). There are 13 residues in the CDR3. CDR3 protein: CASSLYGRGGQFF. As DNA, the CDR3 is TGTGCCAGCAGTTTATATGGCAGGGGTGGTCAGTTCTTC.

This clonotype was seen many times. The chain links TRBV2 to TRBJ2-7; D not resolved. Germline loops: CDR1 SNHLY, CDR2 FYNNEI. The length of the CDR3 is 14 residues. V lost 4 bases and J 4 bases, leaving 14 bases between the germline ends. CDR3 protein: CASSVFGMGYEQYF. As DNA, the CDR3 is TGTGCCAGCAGTGTTTTTGGGATGGGGTACGAGCAGTACTTC.

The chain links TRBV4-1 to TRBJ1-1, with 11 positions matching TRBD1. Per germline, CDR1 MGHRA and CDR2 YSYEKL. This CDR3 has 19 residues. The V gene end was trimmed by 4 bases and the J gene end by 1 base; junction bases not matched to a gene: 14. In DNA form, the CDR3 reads TGCGCCAGCAGCCTATACTTCCCGGGACAGGGGGTCCCGAACACTGAAGCTTTCTTT. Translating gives CASSLYFPGQGVPNTEAFF.

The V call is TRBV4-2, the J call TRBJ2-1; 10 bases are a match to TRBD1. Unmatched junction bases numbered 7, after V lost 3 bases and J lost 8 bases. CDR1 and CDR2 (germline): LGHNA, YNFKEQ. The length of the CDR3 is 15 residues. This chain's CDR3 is CASSQRDRGLDEQFF. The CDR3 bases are TGTGCCAGCAGCCAGAGAGACAGGGGGCTTGATGAGCAGTTCTTC.

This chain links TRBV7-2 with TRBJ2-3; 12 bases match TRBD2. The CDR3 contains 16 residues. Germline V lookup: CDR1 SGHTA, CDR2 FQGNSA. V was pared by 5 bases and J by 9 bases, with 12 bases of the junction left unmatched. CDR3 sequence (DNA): TGTGCCAGCAGCCCCTGGACTAGCGGGGCCCGCCAGACGCAGTATTTT. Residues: CASSPWTSGARQTQYF. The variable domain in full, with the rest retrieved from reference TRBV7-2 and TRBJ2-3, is GAGVSQSPSNKVTEKGKDVELRCDPISGHTALYWYRQSLGQGLEFLIYFQGNSAPDKSGLPSDRFSAERTGGSVSTLTIQRTQQEDSAVYLCASSPWTSGARQTQYFGPGTRLTVL.